This T cell receptor beta chain is from a study of shared clonotypes between healthy human individuals. Only in-frame clones appear in the TCRdb table, and some are missing; sequencing was by immunoSEQ multiplex PCR. Of 1 million to 1.3 million clones listed, 75% to 80% are singletons. The length of the CDR3 is 15 residues. Germline values: CDR1 SGHTA, CDR2 FQGTGA. V lost 0 bases and J 5 bases, leaving 12 bases between the germline ends. This sequence joins TRBV7-3 and TRBJ2-3; TRBD1 or TRBD2 may be the D gene (5 bases each). The sequencing sample was made of memory CD4+ T cells from PBMCs. Subset given: CD45RA-negative fraction. This sequence originates from a man aged 18 to 29 in good health. Some clones in this sample may be carry-over from other donors' samples. This chain's CDR3 is CASSLTRDEGDTQYF. CDR3 sequence (DNA): TGTGCCAGCAGCTTAACACGGGACGAGGGAGATACGCAGTATTTT.